Sequencing of this TCR beta chain was carried out in a study of T cells in Graves' hyperthyroidism and ophthalmopathy. Amplification yielded TCR beta CDR3 regions, with RNA transcripts as the source. First-round RT-PCR targeting the TCR CDR3 was performed with the HTBI primer set. One entry per CDR3 protein, called by TCRdb with MiXCR from the multiplex PCR reads. The profile shows about 610,000 distinct CDR3 sequences, about a sixth of them singletons. From germline, CDR1 is LNHDA and CDR2 SQIVND (reference sequence). Trimming removed 3 bases from V and 8 bases from J, with 10 bases in between. CDR3 size: 12 residues.

The chain is built from TRBV19 and TRBJ1-1, with D perhaps TRBD1 (5 bases). The sequence was collected from a woman aged 40 to 50 with Graves' ophthalmopathy. Specimen: blood. The CDR3 sequence: CASSIPQGEAFF. The CDR3, as DNA: TGTGCCAGTAGTATCCCCCAGGGAGAAGCTTTCTTT.